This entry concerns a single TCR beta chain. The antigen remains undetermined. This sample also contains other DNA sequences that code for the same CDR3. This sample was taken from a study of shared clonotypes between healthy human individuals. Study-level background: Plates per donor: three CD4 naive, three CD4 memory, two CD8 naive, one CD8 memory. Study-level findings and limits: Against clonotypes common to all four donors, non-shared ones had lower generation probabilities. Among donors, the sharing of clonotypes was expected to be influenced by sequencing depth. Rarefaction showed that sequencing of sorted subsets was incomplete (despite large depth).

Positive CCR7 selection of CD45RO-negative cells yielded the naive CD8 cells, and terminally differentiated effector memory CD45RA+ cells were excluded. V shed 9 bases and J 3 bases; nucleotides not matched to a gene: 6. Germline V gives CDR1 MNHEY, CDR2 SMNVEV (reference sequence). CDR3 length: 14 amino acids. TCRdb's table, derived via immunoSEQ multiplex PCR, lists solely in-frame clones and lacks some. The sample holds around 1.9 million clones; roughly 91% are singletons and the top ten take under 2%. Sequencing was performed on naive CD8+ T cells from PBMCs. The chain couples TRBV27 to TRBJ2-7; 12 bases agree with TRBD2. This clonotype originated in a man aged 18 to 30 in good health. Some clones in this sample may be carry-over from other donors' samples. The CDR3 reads CASSGTSGYYEQYF. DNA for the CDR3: TGTGCCAGTAGCGGGACTAGCGGGTACTACGAGCAGTACTTC.